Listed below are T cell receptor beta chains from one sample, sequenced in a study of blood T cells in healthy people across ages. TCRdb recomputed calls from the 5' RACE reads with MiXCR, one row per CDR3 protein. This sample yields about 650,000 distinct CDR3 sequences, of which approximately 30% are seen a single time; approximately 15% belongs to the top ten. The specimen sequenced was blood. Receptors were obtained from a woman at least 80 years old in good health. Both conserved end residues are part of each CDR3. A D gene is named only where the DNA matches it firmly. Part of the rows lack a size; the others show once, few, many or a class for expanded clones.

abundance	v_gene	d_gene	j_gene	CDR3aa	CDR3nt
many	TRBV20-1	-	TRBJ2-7	CSASNSMGGLYEQYF	TGCAGTGCTAGTAACTCGATGGGGGGGCTGTACGAGCAGTACTTC
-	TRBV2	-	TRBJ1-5	CASTTGLRRQPQHF	TGTGCCAGTACTACAGGGTTGAGGAGGCAGCCCCAGCATTTT
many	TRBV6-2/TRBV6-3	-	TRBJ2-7	CASSSFSTASYEQYF	TGTGCCAGCAGTTCTTTTTCGACAGCCTCCTACGAGCAGTACTTC
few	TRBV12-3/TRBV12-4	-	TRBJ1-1	CASSLDPVIGEAFF	TGTGCCAGCAGTTTAGATCCGGTTATCGGTGAAGCTTTCTTT
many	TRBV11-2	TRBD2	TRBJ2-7	CASSWGGVPYEQYF	TGTGCCAGCAGCTGGGGGGGGGTCCCCTACGAGCAGTACTTC
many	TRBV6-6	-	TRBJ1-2	CASGAREDYGYTF	TGTGCCAGCGGCGCCAGGGAGGACTATGGCTACACCTTC
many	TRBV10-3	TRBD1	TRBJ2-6	CATPGQGPSGANVLTF	TGTGCCACCCCGGGACAGGGGCCCTCTGGGGCCAACGTCCTGACTTTC
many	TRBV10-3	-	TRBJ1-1	CAISPREGGNTEAFF	TGTGCCATCAGCCCTAGGGAGGGCGGGAACACTGAAGCTTTCTTT
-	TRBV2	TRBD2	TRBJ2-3	CASSEDLAGPTDTQYF	TGTGCCAGCAGTGAAGATTTAGCGGGGCCCACAGATACGCAGTATTTT
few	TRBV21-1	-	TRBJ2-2	CASSKPGRVCGELFF	TGTGCCAGCAGCAAGCCGGGAAGGGTTTGCGGGGAGCTGTTTTTT
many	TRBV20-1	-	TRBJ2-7	CSAPPAGAPYEQYF	TGCAGTGCCCCGCCGGCGGGGGCCCCCTACGAGCAGTACTTC
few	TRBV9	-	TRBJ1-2	CASSVAGPGQNRWEGYTF	TGTGCCAGCAGCGTAGCTGGTCCTGGACAGAACCGCTGGGAGGGCTACACCTTC
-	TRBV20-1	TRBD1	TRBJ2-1	CSASNAGTDYNEQFF	TGCAGTGCTTCCAACGCCGGGACAGACTACAATGAGCAGTTCTTC
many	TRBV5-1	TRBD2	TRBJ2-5	CASSLAQRGGRETQYF	TGCGCCAGCAGCTTGGCCCAACGGGGGGGCCGGGAGACCCAGTACTTC
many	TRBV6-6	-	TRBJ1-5	CATADPGGNQPQHF	TGTGCCACCGCGGACCCAGGGGGCAATCAGCCCCAGCATTTT
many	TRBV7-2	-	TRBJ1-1	CASSFQQGGGTEAFF	TGTGCCAGCAGCTTCCAACAGGGCGGTGGCACTGAAGCTTTCTTT
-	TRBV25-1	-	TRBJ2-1	CASSELTARGSEQFF	TGTGCCAGCAGTGAATTAACCGCACGGGGTAGTGAGCAGTTCTTC
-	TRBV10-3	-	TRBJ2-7	CAISESSPSGAYEQYF	TGTGCCATCAGTGAGTCGAGCCCGTCAGGGGCTTACGAGCAGTACTTC
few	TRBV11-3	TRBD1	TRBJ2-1	CASSLALGTGRNEQFF	TGTGCCAGCAGCTTAGCTCTTGGGACAGGGAGGAATGAGCAGTTCTTC
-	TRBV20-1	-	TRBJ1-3	CSARDWGASSGNTIYF	TGCAGTGCTAGAGATTGGGGGGCTTCCTCTGGAAACACCATATATTTT
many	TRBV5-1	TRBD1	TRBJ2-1	CASSREGQGAYEQFF	TGCGCCAGCAGCCGGGAGGGACAGGGGGCCTATGAGCAGTTCTTC
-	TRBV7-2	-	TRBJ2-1	CASRPSSSSSYNEQFF	TGTGCCAGCAGACCCTCTAGCTCTAGCTCCTACAATGAGCAGTTCTTC
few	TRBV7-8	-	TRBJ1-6	CASSLKGGSPLHF	TGTGCCAGCAGCTTAAAGGGGGGCTCACCCCTCCACTTT
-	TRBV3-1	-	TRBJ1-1	CASSQAGENTEAFF	TGTGCCAGCAGCCAAGCAGGGGAGAACACTGAAGCTTTCTTT
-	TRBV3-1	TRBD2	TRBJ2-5	CASSHPLGRGGLNEQYF	TGTGCCAGCAGCCACCCTCTAGGGCGGGGGGGCCTTAATGAGCAGTACTTC
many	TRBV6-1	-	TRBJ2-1	CASSLEKGSNEQFF	TGTGCCAGCAGCCTTGAAAAAGGGTCGAATGAGCAGTTCTTC
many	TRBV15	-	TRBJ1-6	CATSRDGFYNSPLHF	TGTGCCACCAGCAGGGACGGATTTTATAATTCACCCCTCCACTTT
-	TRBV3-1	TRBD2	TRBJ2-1	CASSFIGLAGDEQFF	TGTGCCAGCAGCTTCATCGGACTAGCGGGAGATGAGCAGTTCTTC
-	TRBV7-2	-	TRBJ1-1	CASRTTGATEAFF	TGTGCCAGCAGAACAACAGGTGCCACTGAAGCTTTCTTT
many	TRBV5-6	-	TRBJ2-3	CASSQTSTDTQYF	TGTGCCAGCAGCCAGACTAGCACAGATACGCAGTATTTT
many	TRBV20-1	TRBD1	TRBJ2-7	CSAGTETSGEQYF	TGCAGTGCTGGGACAGAGACCTCGGGGGAGCAGTACTTC
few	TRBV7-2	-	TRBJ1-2	CASSRGLHYGYTF	TGTGCCAGCAGCCGCGGACTCCACTATGGCTACACCTTC
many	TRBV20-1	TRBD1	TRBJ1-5	CSASSGTDNQPQHF	TGCAGTGCTAGCTCCGGGACAGATAATCAGCCCCAGCATTTT
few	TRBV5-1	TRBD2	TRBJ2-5	CASKASGGFQETQYF	TGCGCCAGCAAGGCTAGCGGGGGATTCCAAGAGACCCAGTACTTC
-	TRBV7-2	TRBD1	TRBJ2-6	CVSSPPGQVLSGANALTF	TGTGTCAGCAGCCCGCCGGGACAGGTCCTCTCTGGGGCCAACGCCCTGACTTTC
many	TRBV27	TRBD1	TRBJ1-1	CASGRGSWGTEAFF	TGTGCCAGTGGCAGGGGGAGCTGGGGCACTGAAGCTTTCTTT
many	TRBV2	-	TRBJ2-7	CASTKEAGYEQYF	TGTGCCAGCACAAAGGAGGCGGGCTACGAGCAGTACTTC
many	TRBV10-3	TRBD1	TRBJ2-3	CAIKGPGGISDTQYF	TGTGCCATAAAAGGTCCAGGGGGCATATCAGATACGCAGTATTTT
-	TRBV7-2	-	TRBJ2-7	CASNLYGTPDYEQYF	TGTGCCAGCAACCTTTACGGGACTCCTGACTACGAGCAGTACTTC
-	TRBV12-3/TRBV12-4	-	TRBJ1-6	CASSSRQDSPLHF	TGTGCCAGCAGTTCTAGACAGGATTCACCCCTCCACTTT
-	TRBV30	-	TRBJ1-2	CAWSVRERAGRMLANYGYTF	TGTGCCTGGAGTGTAAGGGAAAGGGCAGGGCGCATGTTAGCTAACTATGGCTACACCTTC
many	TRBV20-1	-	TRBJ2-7	CSARDSYEQYF	TGCAGTGCTAGGGACTCCTACGAGCAGTACTTC
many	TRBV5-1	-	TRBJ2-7	CASSLLGRARGTYEQYF	TGCGCCAGCAGCTTGCTAGGTCGAGCGCGTGGAACCTACGAGCAGTACTTC
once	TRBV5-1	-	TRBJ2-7	CASSSHYSYEQYF	TGCGCCAGCAGCTCCCACTACTCCTACGAGCAGTACTTC
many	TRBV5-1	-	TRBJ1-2	CASSLGDANYGYTF	TGCGCCAGCAGCTTGGGGGACGCTAACTATGGCTACACCTTC
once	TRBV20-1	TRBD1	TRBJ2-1	CSYYPTGSSYNEQFF	TGCAGTTACTACCCGACAGGGAGCTCCTACAATGAGCAGTTCTTC
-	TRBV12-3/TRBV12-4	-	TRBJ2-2	CASSLGHFTGELFF	TGTGCCAGCAGTTTGGGCCATTTCACCGGGGAGCTGTTTTTT
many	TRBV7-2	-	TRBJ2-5	CASSLENRNREGETQYF	TGTGCCAGCAGCTTAGAAAACCGAAACAGGGAGGGAGAGACCCAGTACTTC
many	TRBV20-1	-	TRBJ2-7	CSARVGAGRPLSYEQYF	TGCAGTGCTAGAGTCGGTGCAGGGCGGCCCCTGTCCTACGAGCAGTACTTC
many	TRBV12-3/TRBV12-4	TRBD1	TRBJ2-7	CASGQGRYEQYF	TGTGCCAGTGGACAGGGAAGGTACGAGCAGTACTTC
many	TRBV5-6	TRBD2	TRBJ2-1	CASSLAGGNSYNEQFF	TGTGCCAGCAGCTTAGCGGGGGGGAACTCCTACAATGAGCAGTTCTTC
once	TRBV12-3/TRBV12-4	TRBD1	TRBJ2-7	CASSTGTGRSYEQYF	TGTGCCAGCAGTACCGGGACAGGGAGATCCTACGAGCAGTACTTT
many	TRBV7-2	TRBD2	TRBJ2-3	CASTPRRLAGREVTDTQYF	TGTGCCAGCACCCCCCGACGGCTAGCGGGGAGAGAAGTCACAGATACGCAGTATTTT
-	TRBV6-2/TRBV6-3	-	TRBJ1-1	CASSYGWGAADEAFF	TGTGCCAGCAGTTACGGGTGGGGGGCTGCCGATGAAGCTTTCTTT
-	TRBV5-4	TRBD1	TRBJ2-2	CASSFGRQGGNTGELFF	TGTGCCAGCAGCTTTGGAAGACAGGGCGGGAACACCGGGGAGCTGTTTTTT
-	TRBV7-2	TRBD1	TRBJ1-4	CASSRGGGNEKLCF	TGTGCCAGCAGTCGAGGGGGCGGTAATGAAAAACTGTGTTTT
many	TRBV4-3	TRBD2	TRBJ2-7	CASSRRLAGSYEQYF	TGCGCCAGCAGTCGGAGACTAGCGGGGTCCTACGAGCAGTACTTC
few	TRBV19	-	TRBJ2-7	CASSTGAGYEQYF	TGTGCCAGTAGTACAGGGGCGGGATACGAGCAGTACTTC